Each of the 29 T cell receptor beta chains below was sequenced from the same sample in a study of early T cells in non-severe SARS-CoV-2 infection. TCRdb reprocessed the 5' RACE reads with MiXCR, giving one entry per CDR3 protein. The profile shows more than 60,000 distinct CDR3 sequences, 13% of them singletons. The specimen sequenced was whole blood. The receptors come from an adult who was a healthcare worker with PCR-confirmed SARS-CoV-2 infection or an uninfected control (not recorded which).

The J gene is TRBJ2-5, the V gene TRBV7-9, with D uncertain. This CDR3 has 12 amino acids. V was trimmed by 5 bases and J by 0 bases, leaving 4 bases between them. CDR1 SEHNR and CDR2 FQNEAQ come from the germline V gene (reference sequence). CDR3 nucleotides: TGTGCCAGCAGCGAGTACCAAGAGACCCAGTACTTC. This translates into CASSEYQETQYF.

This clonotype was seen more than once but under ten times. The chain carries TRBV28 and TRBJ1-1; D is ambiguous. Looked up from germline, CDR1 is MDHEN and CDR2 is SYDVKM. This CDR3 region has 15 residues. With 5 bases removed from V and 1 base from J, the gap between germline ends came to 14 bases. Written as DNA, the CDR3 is TGTGCCAGCAGTCTATTAGGCAGGCAGAACACTGAAGCTTTCTTT. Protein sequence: CASSLLGRQNTEAFF. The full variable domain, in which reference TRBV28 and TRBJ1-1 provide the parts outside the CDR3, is DVKVTQSSRYLVKRTGEKVFLECVQDMDHENMFWYRQDPGLGLRLIYFSYDVKMKEKGDIPEGYSVSREKKERFSLILESASTNQTSMYLCASSLLGRQNTEAFFGQGTRLTVV.

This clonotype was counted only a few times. CDR3 residues: CAIRETGGADGYTF. DNA for the CDR3: TGTGCCATCAGGGAGACAGGGGGCGCGGATGGCTACACCTTC. This chain joins TRBV10-3 and TRBJ1-2; TRBD1 matches 10 bases. The V gene's germline CDR1 is ENHRY and CDR2 SYGVKD. J gave up 6 bases and V 6 bases, and 7 bases lay outside the gene matches. The CDR3 consists of 14 residues.

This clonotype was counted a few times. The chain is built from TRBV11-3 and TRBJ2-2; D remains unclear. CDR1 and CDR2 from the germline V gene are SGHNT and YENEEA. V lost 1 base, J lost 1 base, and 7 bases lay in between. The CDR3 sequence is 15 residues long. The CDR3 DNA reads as TGTGCCAGCAGCTTAGGACGGCTGAACACCGGGGAGCTGTTTTTT. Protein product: CASSLGRLNTGELFF.

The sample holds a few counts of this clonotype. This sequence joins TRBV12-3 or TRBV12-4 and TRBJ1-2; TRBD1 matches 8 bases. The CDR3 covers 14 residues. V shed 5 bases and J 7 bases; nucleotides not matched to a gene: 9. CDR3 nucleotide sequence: TGTGCCAGCAGTCCCACAGGGGGAGAGGCTGGCTACACCTTC. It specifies CASSPTGGEAGYTF.

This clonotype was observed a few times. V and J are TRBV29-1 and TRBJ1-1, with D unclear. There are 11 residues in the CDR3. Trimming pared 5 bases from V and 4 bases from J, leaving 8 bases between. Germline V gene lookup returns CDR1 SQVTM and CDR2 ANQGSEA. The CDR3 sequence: CSVKGVTEAFF. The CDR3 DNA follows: TGCAGCGTTAAGGGAGTCACTGAAGCTTTCTTT.

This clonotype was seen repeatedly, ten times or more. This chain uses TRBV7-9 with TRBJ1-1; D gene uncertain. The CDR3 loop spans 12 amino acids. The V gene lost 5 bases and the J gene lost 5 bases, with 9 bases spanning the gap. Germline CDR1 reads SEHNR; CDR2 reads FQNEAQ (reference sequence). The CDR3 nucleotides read TGTGCCAGCAGCGAAGGGCCTACTGAAGCTTTCTTT. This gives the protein CASSEGPTEAFF.

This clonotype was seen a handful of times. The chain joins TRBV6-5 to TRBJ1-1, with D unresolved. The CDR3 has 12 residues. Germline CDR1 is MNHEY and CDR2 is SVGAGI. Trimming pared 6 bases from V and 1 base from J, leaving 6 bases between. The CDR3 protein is CASSSKNTEAFF. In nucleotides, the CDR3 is TGTGCCAGCAGCTCAAAGAACACTGAAGCTTTCTTT.

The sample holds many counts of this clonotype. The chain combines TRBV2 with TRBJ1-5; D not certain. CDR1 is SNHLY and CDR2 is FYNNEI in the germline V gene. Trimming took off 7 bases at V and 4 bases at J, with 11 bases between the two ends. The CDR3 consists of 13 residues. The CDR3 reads CASNVGRNQPQHF. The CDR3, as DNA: TGTGCCAGCAACGTGGGCAGAAATCAGCCCCAGCATTTT.

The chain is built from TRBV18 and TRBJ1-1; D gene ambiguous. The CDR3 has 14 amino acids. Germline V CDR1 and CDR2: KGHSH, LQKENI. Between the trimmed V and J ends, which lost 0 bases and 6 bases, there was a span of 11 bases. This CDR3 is CASSPPGKSAEAFF. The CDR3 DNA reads TGTGCCAGCTCACCACCAGGGAAGAGCGCTGAAGCTTTCTTT.

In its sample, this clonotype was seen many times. CDR3 nucleotide sequence: TGTGCCACCAGTGGCAGGGTGGAGACCGGGGAGCTGTTTTTT. This encodes CATSGRVETGELFF. The chain is built from TRBV24-1 and TRBJ2-2, with a tentative D call TRBD1 (5 bases). The germline V and J ends were trimmed by 5 bases and 5 bases, with 11 bases remaining between them. Germline loops: CDR1 KGHDR, CDR2 SFDVKD. The CDR3 is made up of 14 amino acids.

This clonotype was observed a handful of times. The CDR3 spells CSATPGTGNEKLFF. The CDR3 DNA reads TGCAGTGCTACCCCCGGGACAGGGAATGAAAAACTGTTTTTT. The chain employs TRBV20-1 and TRBJ1-4; 9 nucleotides align to TRBD1. Trimming at V came to 4 bases and at J to 5 bases, leaving 5 bases not matched to a gene. The CDR3 contains 14 residues. Germline V gives CDR1 DFQATT, CDR2 SNEGSKA (reference sequence).

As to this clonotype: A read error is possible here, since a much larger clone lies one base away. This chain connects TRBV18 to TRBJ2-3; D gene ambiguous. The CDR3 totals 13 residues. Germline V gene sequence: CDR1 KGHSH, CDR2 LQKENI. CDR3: CVSSPRQTDTQYF. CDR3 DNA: TGTGTCAGCTCACCACGCCAGACAGATACGCAGTATTTT.

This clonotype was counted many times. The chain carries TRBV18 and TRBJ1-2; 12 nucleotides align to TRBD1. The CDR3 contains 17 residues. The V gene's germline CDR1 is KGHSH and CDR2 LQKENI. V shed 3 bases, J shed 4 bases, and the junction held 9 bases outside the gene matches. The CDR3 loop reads CASSPRDRGRLGYGYTF. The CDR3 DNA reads TGTGCCAGCTCACCTAGGGACAGGGGGCGTCTCGGCTATGGCTACACCTTC.

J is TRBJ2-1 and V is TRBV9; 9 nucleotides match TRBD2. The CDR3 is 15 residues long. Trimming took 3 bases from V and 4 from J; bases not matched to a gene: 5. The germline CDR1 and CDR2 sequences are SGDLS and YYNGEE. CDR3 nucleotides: TGTGCCAGCAGCGGCGATAGCGGGAGATACAATGAGCAGTTCTTC. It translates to CASSGDSGRYNEQFF.

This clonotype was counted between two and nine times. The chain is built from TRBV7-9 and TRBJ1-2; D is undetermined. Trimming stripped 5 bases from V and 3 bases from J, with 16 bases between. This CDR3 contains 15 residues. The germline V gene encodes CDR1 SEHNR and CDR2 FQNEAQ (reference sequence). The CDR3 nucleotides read TGTGCCAGCAGCAGAGGGTCGGGGATTTACTATGGCTACACCTTC. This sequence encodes CASSRGSGIYYGYTF.

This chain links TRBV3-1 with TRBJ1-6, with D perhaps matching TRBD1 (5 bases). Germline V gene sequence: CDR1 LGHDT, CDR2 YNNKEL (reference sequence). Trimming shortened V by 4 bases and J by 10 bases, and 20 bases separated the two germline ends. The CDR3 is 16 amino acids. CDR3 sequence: CASSPREVQARSPLHF. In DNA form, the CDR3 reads TGTGCCAGCAGCCCGCGGGAGGTACAGGCTCGCTCACCCCTCCACTTT.

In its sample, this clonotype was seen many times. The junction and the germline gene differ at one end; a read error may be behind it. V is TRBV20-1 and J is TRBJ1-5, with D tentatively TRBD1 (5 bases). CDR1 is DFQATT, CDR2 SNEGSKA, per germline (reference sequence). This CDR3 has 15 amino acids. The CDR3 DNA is TGCAGTGCTAGACGCCCAGGGTCAGGCAACCAGCCCCAGCATTTT. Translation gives CSARRPGSGNQPQHF.

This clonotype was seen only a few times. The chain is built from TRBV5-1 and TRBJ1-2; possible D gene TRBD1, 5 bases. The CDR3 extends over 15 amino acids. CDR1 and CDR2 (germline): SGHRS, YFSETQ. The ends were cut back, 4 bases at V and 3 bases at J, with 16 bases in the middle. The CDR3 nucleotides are TGCGCCAGCAGCCGGAACGGGGCTCGCGACTATGGCTACACCTTC. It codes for CASSRNGARDYGYTF.

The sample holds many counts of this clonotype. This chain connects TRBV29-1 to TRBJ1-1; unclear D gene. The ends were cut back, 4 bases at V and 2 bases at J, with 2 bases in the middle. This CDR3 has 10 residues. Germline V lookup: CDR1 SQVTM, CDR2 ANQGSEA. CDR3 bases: TGCAGCGTTGTCAACACTGAAGCTTTCTTT. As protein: CSVVNTEAFF.

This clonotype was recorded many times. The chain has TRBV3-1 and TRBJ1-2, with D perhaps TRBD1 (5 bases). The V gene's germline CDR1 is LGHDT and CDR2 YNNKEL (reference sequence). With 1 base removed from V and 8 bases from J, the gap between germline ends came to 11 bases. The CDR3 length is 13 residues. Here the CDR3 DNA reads TGTGCCAGCAGCCAAGGAGGGGCCGGAGGCTACACCTTC. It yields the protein CASSQGGAGGYTF.

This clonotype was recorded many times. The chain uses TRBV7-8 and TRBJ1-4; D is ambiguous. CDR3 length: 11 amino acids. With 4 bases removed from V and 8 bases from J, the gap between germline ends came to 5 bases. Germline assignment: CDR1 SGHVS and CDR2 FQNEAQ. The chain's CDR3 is CASSYGEKLFF. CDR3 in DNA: TGTGCCAGCAGCTACGGCGAAAAACTGTTTTTT.

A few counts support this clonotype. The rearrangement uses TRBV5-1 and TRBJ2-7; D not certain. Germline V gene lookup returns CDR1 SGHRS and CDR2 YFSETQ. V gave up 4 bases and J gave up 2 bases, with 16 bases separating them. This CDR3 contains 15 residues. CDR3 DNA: TGCGCCAGCAGCGAGGCCCTGGGCATTACCTACGAGCAGTACTTC. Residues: CASSEALGITYEQYF.

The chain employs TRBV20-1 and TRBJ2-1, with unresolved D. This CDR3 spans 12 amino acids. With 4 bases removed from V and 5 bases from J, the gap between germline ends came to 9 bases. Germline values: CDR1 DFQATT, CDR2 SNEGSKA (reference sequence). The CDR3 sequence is CSAIERHNEQFF. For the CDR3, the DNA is TGCAGTGCTATAGAGCGCCACAATGAGCAGTTCTTC.

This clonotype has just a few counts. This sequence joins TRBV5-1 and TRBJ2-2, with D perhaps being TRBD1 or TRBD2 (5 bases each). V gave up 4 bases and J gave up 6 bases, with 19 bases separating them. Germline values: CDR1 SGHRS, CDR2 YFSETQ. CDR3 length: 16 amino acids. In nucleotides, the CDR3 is TGCGCCAGCAGCGTGGACCCACGAGGGGTAGCCGGGGAGCTGTTTTTT. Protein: CASSVDPRGVAGELFF.

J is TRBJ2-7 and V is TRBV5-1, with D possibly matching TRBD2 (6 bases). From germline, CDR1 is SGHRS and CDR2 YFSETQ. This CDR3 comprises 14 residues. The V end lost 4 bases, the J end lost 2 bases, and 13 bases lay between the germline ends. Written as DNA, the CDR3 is TGCGCCAGCAGCACCGGGACTGCCGCCTACGAGCAGTACTTC. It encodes CASSTGTAAYEQYF.

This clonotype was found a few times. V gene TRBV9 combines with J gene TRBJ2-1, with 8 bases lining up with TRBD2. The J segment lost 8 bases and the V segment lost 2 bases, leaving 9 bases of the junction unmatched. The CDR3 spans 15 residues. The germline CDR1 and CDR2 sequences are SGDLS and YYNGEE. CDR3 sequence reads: CASSVRTSHTDEQFF. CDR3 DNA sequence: TGTGCCAGCAGCGTCCGGACTAGCCATACGGATGAGCAGTTCTTC.

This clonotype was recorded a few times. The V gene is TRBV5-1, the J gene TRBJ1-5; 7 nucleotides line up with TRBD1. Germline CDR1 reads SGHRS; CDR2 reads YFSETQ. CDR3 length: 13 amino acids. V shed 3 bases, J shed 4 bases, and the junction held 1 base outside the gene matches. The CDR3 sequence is CASSWDSNQPQHF. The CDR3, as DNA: TGCGCCAGCAGCTGGGACAGTAATCAGCCCCAGCATTTT.

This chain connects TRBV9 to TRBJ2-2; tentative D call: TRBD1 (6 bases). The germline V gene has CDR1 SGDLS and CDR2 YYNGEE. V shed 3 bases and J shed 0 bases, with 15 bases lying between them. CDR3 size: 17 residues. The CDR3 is CASSAHGQRTNTGELFF. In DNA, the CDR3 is TGTGCCAGCAGCGCCCACGGACAGCGTACGAACACCGGGGAGCTGTTTTTT.